This paragraph covers one T cell receptor (beta chain) sequence. TCRdb's table, derived via immunoSEQ multiplex PCR, lists solely in-frame clones and lacks some. The table has approximately 190,000 clones, 84% seen once. These data come from a study of blood T cell repertoires in COVID-19. The specimen was PBMCs or T cells enriched from blood (not recorded which). The source of this sequence is a woman in her 30s who had been exposed to COVID-19.

The DNA of the CDR3 is TGCGCCAGCAGCTTGGACAGGGGAAACACCATATATTTT. Translated, it gives CASSLDRGNTIYF. The chain recombines TRBV5-1 with TRBJ1-3; possibly TRBD1 for D (5 bases). Deletions cut 0 bases from V and 4 bases from J, with 5 bases between. CDR1 SGHRS and CDR2 YFSETQ come from the germline V gene. This CDR3 contains 13 residues.